This TCR beta chain was identified in a study of cytomegalovirus exposure and HLA in healthy donors. Use of 60 Vbeta and 13 Jbeta primers characterized the PCR. Repertoires were generated with immunoSEQ multiplex PCR, while TCRdb's copy carries only in-frame clones and drops some. The sample has about 180,000 clones, less than 90% seen once. On this clone: What it binds is unknown.

The CDR3 length is 16 residues. Germline CDR1 reads LNHDA; CDR2 reads SQIVND (reference sequence). V was cut by 1 base and J by 2 bases, with 12 bases left in between. General study findings and limits: The study listed roughly 150 cytomegalovirus-associated TCR beta chains.

The sample was PBMCs. The receptor comes from a man younger than 45 in good health and CMV-seronegative. The chain uses TRBV19 and TRBJ1-5; D is possibly TRBD1 (5 bases). The CDR3 coding sequence is TGTGCCAGTAGTATAGCGGCCAGGGAGGGCAATCAGCCCCAGCATTTT. It encodes CASSIAAREGNQPQHF.